A single sample gave rise to the 13 T cell receptor beta chains below, sequenced in a study of T cells in pancreatic ductal adenocarcinoma. The selected patients with pancreatic ductal adenocarcinoma had surgery but no neoadjuvant therapy. Measured with immunoSEQ multiplex PCR; TCRdb has only the in-frame clones, and not every one. This repertoire shows about 30,000 clones, approximately 94% found once; its top ten account for roughly 2%. Material: PBMCs. These receptors were obtained from a human donor with pancreatic ductal adenocarcinoma.

The chain carries TRBV5-8 and TRBJ1-5; D may be TRBD1 (6 bases). The CDR3 is 13 residues long. Germline values: CDR1 SGHTS, CDR2 YDEGEE. V lost 5 bases to trimming and J lost 6 bases, with 12 bases between them. In nucleotides, the CDR3 is TGTGCCAGCAGTTTCGACAGGACTCAGCCCCAGCATTTT. Translating gives CASSFDRTQPQHF. The variable domain in full, with the rest retrieved from reference TRBV5-8 and TRBJ1-5, is EAGVTQSPTHLIKTRGQQATLRCSPISGHTSVYWYQQALGLGLQFLLWYDEGEERNRGNFPPRFSGRQFPNYSSELNVNALELEDSALYLCASSFDRTQPQHFGDGTRLSIL.

This clone was observed a single time. This chain links TRBV6-5 with TRBJ1-2, with D uncertain. Germline V gene sequence: CDR1 MNHEY, CDR2 SVGAGI. The V and J ends lost 5 bases and 6 bases respectively, with 13 bases between them. The CDR3 contains 13 residues. The CDR3 reads CASSPEGFDGYTF. CDR3 bases: TGTGCCAGCAGTCCAGAAGGGTTCGATGGCTACACCTTC.

Here the CDR3 DNA reads TGTGCCAGCAGCTTACAGGGGCCATGGTACTTC. Translating gives CASSLQGPWYF. This chain joins TRBV7-9 and TRBJ2-7; D is possibly TRBD1 (6 bases). The V gene's germline CDR1 is SEHNR and CDR2 FQNEAQ (reference sequence). The CDR3 has 11 residues. V lost 2 bases and J 12 bases, leaving 11 bases between the germline ends. Complete variable domain (other parts from reference TRBV7-9 and TRBJ2-7): DTGVSQNPRHKITKRGQNVTFRCDPISEHNRLYWYRQTLGQGPEFLTYFQNEAQLEKSRLLSDRFSAERPKGSFSTLEIQRTEQGDSAMYLCASSLQGPWYFGPGTRLTVT.

The chain couples TRBV10-3 to TRBJ2-1, with D unresolved. Between the trimmed V and J ends, which lost 5 bases and 0 bases, there was a span of 8 bases. This CDR3 has 14 amino acids. Germline assignment: CDR1 ENHRY and CDR2 SYGVKD. The CDR3 coding sequence is TGTGCCATCAGTAAAACGAGCTCCTACAATGAGCAGTTCTTC. It codes for CAISKTSSYNEQFF.

This clone was recorded only once. Relative to the germline gene, one junction end is altered; a read error may explain this. This chain connects TRBV28 to TRBJ2-7; TRBD1 matches at 9 bases. This CDR3 has 12 residues. Germline lookup yields CDR1 MDHEN and CDR2 SYDVKM. CDR3 in DNA: TGTGCCAGCAGTCCCTCACGACAGGGGGTCCACTTC. Translated, it gives CASSPSRQGVHF.

V is TRBV6-6 and J is TRBJ2-7, with a possible D match to TRBD2 (5 bases). Germline loops: CDR1 MNHNY, CDR2 SVGAGI (reference sequence). The CDR3 length is 15 residues. The ends were cut back, 7 bases at V and 0 bases at J, with 16 bases in the middle. This chain's CDR3 is CASTPLGGSSYEQYF. CDR3 coding DNA: TGTGCCAGCACCCCTCTGGGTGGGAGCTCCTACGAGCAGTACTTC.

V usage is TRBV6-5 and J usage is TRBJ1-3, with unresolved D. CDR1 is MNHEY, CDR2 SVGAGI, per germline. V gave up 0 bases and J gave up 2 bases, with 8 bases separating them. The CDR3 is 15 amino acids. This CDR3 reads CASSYSQRPGNTIYF. The CDR3 DNA is TGTGCCAGCAGTTACTCTCAGAGACCTGGAAACACCATATATTTT.

V usage is TRBV19 and J usage is TRBJ2-1; 7 nucleotides agree with TRBD2. From germline, CDR1 is LNHDA and CDR2 SQIVND (reference sequence). This CDR3 comprises 16 residues. V shed 5 bases and J 4 bases; nucleotides not matched to a gene: 11. The chain's CDR3 is CASSSAGLAAYNEQFF. CDR3 sequence (DNA): TGTGCCAGTAGTTCCGCTGGTCTAGCGGCGTACAATGAGCAGTTCTTC.

This clone appeared once. The V and J genes are TRBV5-6 and TRBJ1-3; no reliable D call. Trimming took 3 bases from V and 4 from J, leaving 11 bases between them. CDR3 length equals 14 residues. CDR1 and CDR2 from the germline V gene are SGHDT and YYEEEE. CDR3: CASSSGPGGNTIYF. CDR3 in DNA: TGTGCCAGCAGCTCCGGCCCGGGGGGAAACACCATATATTTT.

The rearrangement uses TRBV28 and TRBJ2-2, with TRBD2 matching 8 bases. CDR3 length equals 14 residues. The V and J ends lost 8 bases and 1 base, in that order; junction bases with no gene match: 3. Germline lookup yields CDR1 MDHEN and CDR2 SYDVKM. The CDR3 sequence is CASFGTRNTGELFF. CDR3 coding DNA: TGTGCCAGCTTCGGGACTAGGAACACCGGGGAGCTGTTTTTT.

The chain uses TRBV4-1 and TRBJ2-1, with 7 bases matching TRBD1. Per the germline V gene, CDR1 is MGHRA and CDR2 is YSYEKL. The V gene end was trimmed by 4 bases and the J gene end by 0 bases; junction bases not matched to a gene: 6. The CDR3 consists of 16 residues. The CDR3 DNA reads TGCGCCAGCAGCCCACTACAGGGGAGCTCCTACAATGAGCAGTTCTTC. It translates to CASSPLQGSSYNEQFF.

The J gene is TRBJ2-7, the V gene TRBV29-1; D gene ambiguous. CDR3 length: 12 residues. The germline V gene encodes CDR1 SQVTM and CDR2 ANQGSEA. Deletions cut 1 base from V and 5 bases from J, with 9 bases between. Here the CDR3 reads CSVEGVQHEQYF. The CDR3 bases are TGCAGCGTTGAAGGGGTTCAGCACGAGCAGTACTTC.

The J gene is TRBJ1-2, the V gene TRBV4-1; 7 nucleotides align to TRBD1. With V trimmed by 4 bases and J by 0 bases, 5 bases remained unmatched. CDR1 MGHRA and CDR2 YSYEKL come from the germline V gene. The CDR3 is made up of 15 amino acids. This CDR3 reads CASSPRQGANYGYTF. CDR3 DNA sequence: TGCGCCAGCAGCCCCCGACAGGGAGCTAACTATGGCTACACCTTC.